This TCR beta chain was documented in a study of early T cells in non-severe SARS-CoV-2 infection. At the level of the study: Sequencing used unsorted whole-blood bulk RNA, so chains lack pairing.

TCRdb analysed the 5' RACE reads with MiXCR anew, one entry per CDR3 protein. The sample comprises approximately 97,000 distinct CDR3 sequences, 8% to 13% of which are singletons, and around 4.8% rests with the top ten. The CDR3 spans 15 residues. CDR1 SGHTA and CDR2 FQGNSA come from the germline V gene. The trim removed 5 bases at V and 9 bases at J, leaving 9 bases unmatched. This TCR derives from an adult who was a healthcare worker with PCR-confirmed SARS-CoV-2 infection or an uninfected control (not recorded which). V gene TRBV7-2 combines with J gene TRBJ1-6, with 8 bases matching TRBD1. Source: whole blood, taken at baseline. The CDR3 DNA reads as TGTGCCAGCAGCCAAGGACAGGGAACCAGTTCACCCCTCCACTTT. This translates into CASSQGQGTSSPLHF.